What follows are 29 T cell receptor beta chains derived from one specimen sequenced in a study of regulatory and conventional T cells in RAG deficiency. Only in-frame clones appear in the TCRdb table, and some are missing; sequencing was by immunoSEQ multiplex PCR. Of some 1,300 clones listed, more than 65% are singletons. Blood CD4+ CD25-low CD127-high conventional T cells supplied the genomic DNA template. The sample was CD4+ effector T cells sorted from blood. The receptors originated from a human donor with RAG deficiency presenting as severe combined immunodeficiency.

This rearrangement joins TRBV28 to TRBJ2-1; weak D call: TRBD2 (6 bases). Looked up from germline, CDR1 is MDHEN and CDR2 is SYDVKM. CDR3 size: 12 residues. V was shortened by 5 bases and J by 6 bases, with 8 bases between the two germline ends. This CDR3 is CASSPGLNEQFF. In DNA, the CDR3 is TGTGCCAGCAGTCCGGGACTCAATGAGCAGTTCTTC.

The rearrangement links TRBV28 to TRBJ1-2, with D possibly matching TRBD1 (5 bases). Germline V gene lookup returns CDR1 MDHEN and CDR2 SYDVKM. The V end lost 6 bases, the J end lost 4 bases, and 12 bases lay between the germline ends. This CDR3 spans 13 amino acids. CDR3 bases: TGTGCCAGCAGCCTTCAGACAGCCTATGGCTACACCTTC. Translating it yields CASSLQTAYGYTF.

The chain carries TRBV14 and TRBJ2-3; no clear D gene. Germline assignment: CDR1 SGHDN and CDR2 FVKESK. V was pared by 1 base and J by 3 bases, with 17 bases between. CDR3 length equals 17 residues. CDR3 protein: CASSQGPVGRSTDTQYF. The CDR3 region has the DNA TGTGCCAGCAGCCAAGGACCCGTGGGCCGTTCAACAGATACGCAGTATTTT.

The chain's CDR3 is CASRRDLGEKLFF. The CDR3 nucleotides read TGTGCCAGCAGAAGGGACTTAGGAGAAAAACTGTTTTTT. The chain is built from TRBV6-5 and TRBJ1-4, with D tentatively TRBD1 (5 bases). V lost 6 bases, J lost 8 bases, and 13 bases lay in between. Germline lookup yields CDR1 MNHEY and CDR2 SVGAGI. The CDR3 covers 13 residues.

The chain couples TRBV29-1 to TRBJ2-5; D gene unclear. The CDR3 has 10 amino acids. Per the germline V gene, CDR1 is SQVTM and CDR2 is ANQGSEA. Trimming shortened V by 3 bases and J by 5 bases, and 4 bases separated the two germline ends. Here the CDR3 DNA reads TGCAGCGTTGACGCTGAGACCCAGTACTTC. Its protein is CSVDAETQYF. Combining the CDR3 with reference TRBV29-1 and TRBJ2-5 gives the whole variable domain SAVISQKPSRDICQRGTSLTIQCQVDSQVTMMFWYRQQPGQSLTLIATANQGSEATYESGFVIDKFPISRPNLTFSTLTVSNMSPEDSSIYLCSVDAETQYFGPGTRLLVL.

V gene TRBV5-1 combines with J gene TRBJ1-2, with D unclear. The germline V gene encodes CDR1 SGHRS and CDR2 YFSETQ. V was clipped by 2 bases and J by 2 bases, with 13 bases between them. This CDR3 is built from 15 residues. The CDR3 nucleotides are TGCGCCAGCAGCTTCACCGGAACGGTGAACTATGGCTACACCTTC. This codes for CASSFTGTVNYGYTF.

This chain joins TRBV30 and TRBJ1-1, with 7 bases matching TRBD1. The CDR3 spans 10 residues. V lost 3 bases and J lost 9; bases outside the gene matches: 1. Germline values: CDR1 GTSNPN, CDR2 SVGIG (reference sequence). CDR3 region: CAWSRGKAFF. Here the CDR3 DNA reads TGTGCCTGGAGCAGGGGGAAAGCTTTCTTT. Supplemented by reference TRBV30 and TRBJ1-1, the full variable domain reads SQTIHQWPATLVQPVGSPLSLECTVEGTSNPNLYWYRQAAGRGLQLLFYSVGIGQISSEVPQNLSASRPQDRQFILSSKKLLLSDSGFYLCAWSRGKAFFGQGTRLTVV.

The V and J genes are TRBV10-3 and TRBJ1-5; 7 bases fit TRBD1. This CDR3 region has 15 residues. The V segment lost 3 bases and the J segment 5 bases; nucleotides outside the gene matches: 7. Germline CDR1 is ENHRY and CDR2 is SYGVKD. The CDR3 DNA follows: TGTGCCATCAGTGACACAAACAGGGGCTATCAGCCCCAGCATTTT. Its protein is CAISDTNRGYQPQHF.

The chain carries TRBV11-1 and TRBJ1-2; D gene ambiguous. There are 16 residues in the CDR3. V shed 5 bases and J shed 3 bases, with 19 bases lying between them. Germline assignment: CDR1 SGHAT and CDR2 FQDESV (reference sequence). The CDR3 bases are TGTGCCAGCAGCCACGGGATTTGGGGATCGGACTATGGCTACACCTTC. It specifies CASSHGIWGSDYGYTF.

V is TRBV7-3 and J is TRBJ2-1; D is unclear. With 3 bases removed from V and 8 bases from J, the gap between germline ends came to 11 bases. From germline, CDR1 is SGHTA and CDR2 FQGTGA. The CDR3 has 13 residues. The CDR3 sequence: CASSLPRSHEQFF. The CDR3 DNA sequence: TGTGCCAGCAGCTTGCCCAGGTCCCATGAGCAGTTCTTC.

J is TRBJ2-7 and V is TRBV4-1, with TRBD1 matching over 8 bases. The CDR3 sequence is 16 residues long. J was trimmed by 0 bases and V by 2 bases; bases with no gene match: 6. Per the germline V gene, CDR1 is MGHRA and CDR2 is YSYEKL. The CDR3 DNA sequence: TGCGCCAGCAGCCAAACCTCCGGGACAGGCTCCTACGAGCAGTACTTC. Amino acids: CASSQTSGTGSYEQYF.

This clone is a singleton in its sample. V usage is TRBV30 and J usage is TRBJ1-2; no clear D gene. The CDR3 totals 11 residues. V shed 1 base and J shed 8 bases, with 8 bases lying between them. The germline V gene has CDR1 GTSNPN and CDR2 SVGIG (reference sequence). The CDR3 sequence: CAWSEWSGYTF. CDR3 in DNA: TGTGCCTGGAGTGAGTGGAGCGGCTACACCTTC.

This chain links TRBV7-9 with TRBJ1-4; D perhaps matches TRBD1 (5 bases). Trimming pared 4 bases from V and 7 bases from J, leaving 10 bases between. The CDR3 contains 13 residues. Germline V gene lookup returns CDR1 SEHNR and CDR2 FQNEAQ (reference sequence). This CDR3 is CASSWDLAEKLFF. The CDR3 coding sequence is TGTGCCAGCAGCTGGGACTTAGCTGAAAAACTGTTTTTT. Looking up the rest from reference TRBV7-9 and TRBJ1-4 gives the full variable domain: DTGVSQNPRHKITKRGQNVTFRCDPISEHNRLYWYRQTLGQGPEFLTYFQNEAQLEKSRLLSDRFSAERPKGSFSTLEIQRTEQGDSAMYLCASSWDLAEKLFFGSGTQLSVL.

The chain recombines TRBV20-1 with TRBJ1-2; D call uncertain. V was clipped by 6 bases and J by 8 bases, with 10 bases between them. Germline CDR1 reads DFQATT; CDR2 reads SNEGSKA (reference sequence). The CDR3 contains 10 residues. CDR3 region: CSAGAGGYTF. The CDR3, as DNA: TGCAGTGCAGGAGCTGGGGGCTACACCTTC.

This clone has only a few counts. Other DNA sequences in this sample translate to the same CDR3. The rearrangement uses TRBV2 and TRBJ1-1; D is possibly TRBD1 (5 bases). Germline V lookup: CDR1 SNHLY, CDR2 FYNNEI. CDR3 length: 13 residues. Trimming took off 7 bases at V and 8 bases at J, with 17 bases between the two ends. CDR3 sequence (DNA): TGTGCCAGCAATAGGATTGGGGCAGGAGAAGCTTTCTTT. Translating gives CASNRIGAGEAFF.

This chain uses TRBV4-2 with TRBJ1-3; D possibly corresponds to TRBD1 (6 bases). Germline V gives CDR1 LGHNA, CDR2 YNFKEQ. The CDR3 loop spans 13 amino acids. The V end lost 3 bases, the J end lost 3 bases, and 6 bases lay between the germline ends. The CDR3 nucleotides are TGTGCCAGCAGCCACAGGGGTGGAAACACCATATATTTT. Protein: CASSHRGGNTIYF.

The rearrangement links TRBV29-1 to TRBJ2-2, with unresolved D. V lost 4 bases and J 4 bases, leaving 4 bases between the germline ends. From germline, CDR1 is SQVTM and CDR2 ANQGSEA. This CDR3 is built from 11 residues. CDR3 sequence reads: CSVVVTGELFF. CDR3 sequence (DNA): TGCAGCGTTGTAGTCACCGGGGAGCTGTTTTTT.

The gene calls are TRBV19 and TRBJ2-5, with D perhaps assigned TRBD1 or TRBD2 (5 bases each). Germline-derived CDR1 and CDR2 are LNHDA and SQIVND (reference sequence). This CDR3 region has 14 residues. V lost 2 bases and J 9 bases, leaving 16 bases between the germline ends. CDR3 sequence: CASSIRLGVWAQYF. The CDR3, as DNA: TGTGCCAGTAGTATAAGACTGGGGGTTTGGGCCCAGTACTTC.

The V gene is TRBV29-1, the J gene TRBJ1-4; maybe TRBD1 (5 bases). This CDR3 has 13 residues. Germline V lookup: CDR1 SQVTM, CDR2 ANQGSEA. Trimming left V 4 bases short and J 8 bases short, with 14 bases between. The CDR3 loop is CSVVSGYYEKLFF. DNA of the CDR3: TGCAGCGTTGTATCAGGGTACTACGAAAAACTGTTTTTT.

A single count supports this clone. This chain connects TRBV6-1 to TRBJ1-5; D is uncertain. Trimming removed 3 bases at V and 0 bases at J, with 6 bases between. Germline-derived CDR1 and CDR2 are MNHNS and SASEGT. The CDR3 is 14 amino acids. CDR3 DNA sequence: TGTGCCAGCAGTGACGGGTATAGCAATCAGCCCCAGCATTTT. Translation: CASSDGYSNQPQHF.

V gene TRBV27 combines with J gene TRBJ2-5; D not certain. Trimming removed 2 bases from V and 2 bases from J, with 6 bases in between. The CDR3 totals 13 residues. Germline lookup yields CDR1 MNHEY and CDR2 SMNVEV (reference sequence). The CDR3 spells CASSLQTQETQYF. CDR3 coding DNA: TGTGCCAGCAGTTTACAGACACAAGAGACCCAGTACTTC.

A note on this clone: Compared with germline, one end of the junction differs, possibly owing to a read error. This rearrangement joins TRBV30 to TRBJ1-6, with D hard to call. The germline V gene has CDR1 GTSNPN and CDR2 SVGIG (reference sequence). The CDR3 spans 16 residues. DNA for the CDR3: TGTGCCGGGAGGCGCAGTCGGCCTACCTCTAATTCACCCCTCCACTTT. Amino acids: CAGRRSRPTSNSPLHF.

This chain uses TRBV5-6 with TRBJ1-5; 7 nucleotides align to TRBD1. V was clipped by 4 bases and J by 0 bases; unmatched bases: 4. Germline values: CDR1 SGHDT, CDR2 YYEEEE. This CDR3 spans 15 amino acids. The CDR3 spells CASSQTGNSNQPQHF. The CDR3 DNA is TGTGCCAGCAGCCAGACAGGGAATAGCAATCAGCCCCAGCATTTT.

This clone was counted once. The chain uses TRBV5-1 and TRBJ1-3; unclear D gene. Trimming shortened V by 0 bases and J by 0 bases, and 13 bases separated the two germline ends. Germline assignment: CDR1 SGHRS and CDR2 YFSETQ. CDR3 length equals 17 residues. CDR3 nucleotides: TGCGCCAGCAGCTTGGCCGTGGGCGCCAGCTCTGGAAACACCATATATTTT. This codes for CASSLAVGASSGNTIYF.

The V call is TRBV7-9, the J call TRBJ2-6; 7 bases fit TRBD2. J lost 0 bases, V lost 2 bases, and 4 bases had no gene match. In germline, CDR1 is SEHNR, CDR2 FQNEAQ (reference sequence). The CDR3 extends over 17 amino acids. The CDR3 DNA sequence: TGTGCCAGCAGCTTACGGGGCGGGGGCTCTGGGGCCAACGTCCTGACTTTC. Protein: CASSLRGGGSGANVLTF.

This chain uses TRBV30 with TRBJ1-3, with D maybe TRBD1 (5 bases). The CDR3 length is 15 residues. V was trimmed by 0 bases and J by 4 bases, leaving 13 bases between them. Looked up from germline, CDR1 is GTSNPN and CDR2 is SVGIG (reference sequence). CDR3 in DNA: TGTGCCTGGAGTGTACTGGGCAGGGTAGGAAACACCATATATTTT. Translating gives CAWSVLGRVGNTIYF. The whole variable domain, remainder taken from reference TRBV30 and TRBJ1-3, is SQTIHQWPATLVQPVGSPLSLECTVEGTSNPNLYWYRQAAGRGLQLLFYSVGIGQISSEVPQNLSASRPQDRQFILSSKKLLLSDSGFYLCAWSVLGRVGNTIYFGEGSWLTVV.

The V gene is TRBV30, the J gene TRBJ1-2; no clear D. Germline loops: CDR1 GTSNPN, CDR2 SVGIG (reference sequence). CDR3 length equals 13 residues. Trimming cost V 0 bases and J 4 bases, with 9 bases left between them. CDR3 amino acids: CAWSVHGSYGYTF. The CDR3 bases are TGTGCCTGGAGTGTACATGGGAGCTATGGCTACACCTTC.

J is TRBJ2-1 and V is TRBV19; D is perhaps TRBD1 (5 bases). V dropped 1 base and J dropped 0 bases, with 7 bases sitting between them. CDR3 size: 15 residues. CDR1 is LNHDA, CDR2 SQIVND, per germline (reference sequence). The CDR3 loop is CASSIGQSSYNEQFF. CDR3 sequence (DNA): TGTGCCAGTAGTATAGGACAGAGCTCCTACAATGAGCAGTTCTTC. The full variable domain, its missing parts supplied by reference TRBV19 and TRBJ2-1, is DGGITQSPKYLFRKEGQNVTLSCEQNLNHDAMYWYRQDPGQGLRLIYYSQIVNDFQKGDIAEGYSVSREKKESFPLTVTSAQKNPTAFYLCASSIGQSSYNEQFFGPGTRLTVL.

The V gene is TRBV6-1, the J gene TRBJ2-3; 9 nucleotides align to TRBD1. After removal of 5 bases from V and 4 bases from J, the junction contained 1 base not matched to a gene. Looked up from germline, CDR1 is MNHNS and CDR2 is SASEGT. The CDR3 has 13 residues. CDR3 sequence reads: CASSRTGADTQYF. Written as DNA, the CDR3 is TGTGCCAGCAGTCGGACAGGGGCAGATACGCAGTATTTT.